This T cell receptor (beta chain) is drawn from a study of blood T cell repertoires in COVID-19. As originally analysed: For nucleated cells, counts were estimated from reference gene primer amplification. The protocol was immunoSEQ multiplex PCR, while the TCRdb copy is restricted to in-frame clones and leaves out a portion. That table supplies the V and J calls and clone size; D and trimming were determined from the DNA. Found here are roughly 180,000 clones, 70% to 80% of them singletons; the top ten hold 8.5% to 10%. This CDR3 is built from 16 residues. Per the germline V gene, CDR1 is MGHRA and CDR2 is YSYEKL. The germline V and J ends were trimmed by 0 bases and 0 bases, with 9 bases remaining between them.

The sample comprised peripheral blood. The chain uses TRBV4-1 and TRBJ1-3; D remains unclear. The receptor was derived from a woman in her forties or fifties with active or convalescent COVID-19. CDR3 in amino acids: CASSQDRRNSGNTIYF. The CDR3 bases are TGCGCCAGCAGCCAAGATAGAAGAAACTCTGGAAACACCATATATTTT.